These T cell receptor beta chains were read from a single sample in a study of beta chain features in type 1 diabetes. Repertoires were generated with immunoSEQ multiplex PCR, while TCRdb's copy carries only in-frame clones and drops some. The repertoire includes 350,000 to 400,000 clones, roughly 13% of them detected once, and 0.0095% to 0.011% sits in the top ten. The sample comprised naive CD4+ T cells from blood. These TCRs come from a young woman with type 1 diabetes. Both conserved end residues are part of each CDR3. The D gene is left open where the match is weak. Rows may omit the clone size; those that give it use once, few, many or a size class.

cdr3_nt cdr3_aa v_call clone_size j_call d_call
TGTGCCAGCTCACCAGACCACGGGACAGAAGCTTTCTTT CASSPDHGTEAFF TRBV18 few TRBJ1-1 NA
TGTGCCAGCAGCAGGACTAGCGGATCCCCCGAAGGCAATGAGCAGTTCTTC CASSRTSGSPEGNEQFF TRBV7-9 NA TRBJ2-1 TRBD2
TGTGCCAGCAGCCAAGATTATTCGGTAAACTATGGCTACACCTTC CASSQDYSVNYGYTF TRBV14 NA TRBJ1-2 NA
TGCAGCGTCCTGGACAGGGTGGGGGATACGCAGTATTTT CSVLDRVGDTQYF TRBV29-1 NA TRBJ2-3 TRBD1
TGTGCCAGCAGCCCACTTAGGAACACTGAAGCTTTCTTT CASSPLRNTEAFF TRBV7-2 NA TRBJ1-1 NA
TGCAGCGTTGAGAGGCTAGCGGGAATGGAGGAGCAGTACTTC CSVERLAGMEEQYF TRBV29-1 few TRBJ2-7 TRBD2
TGTGCCAGCAGTCCAGGGTTCGAGACCCAGTACTTC CASSPGFETQYF TRBV25-1 NA TRBJ2-5 NA
TGTGCCAGCAGCCCTTTACTAGCCTACAATGAGCAGTTCTTC CASSPLLAYNEQFF TRBV14 few TRBJ2-1 NA
TGTGCCAGCAGCTTTATGAGCGAGCAGTACTTC CASSFMSEQYF TRBV7-9 few TRBJ2-7 NA
TGTGCCAGCAGTGTGACCGGGGACTATGGCTACACCTTC CASSVTGDYGYTF TRBV25-1 few TRBJ1-2 NA
TGTGCCAGCAGCTTAATCCGGCGGGGCAGGGACTATGGCTACACCTTC CASSLIRRGRDYGYTF TRBV7-9 NA TRBJ1-2 NA
TGCAGCGTCCAGCCCCCAGGGTCCGAGCAGTACTTC CSVQPPGSEQYF TRBV29-1 few TRBJ2-7 NA
TGCAGCGTTGGGGGCAGCACCTACGAGCAGTACTTC CSVGGSTYEQYF TRBV29-1 few TRBJ2-7 NA
TGTGCCAGCAGCCCCTCTCGGACAGGTTTGAACACTGAAGCTTTCTTT CASSPSRTGLNTEAFF TRBV7-8 NA TRBJ1-1 TRBD1
TGTGCCAGCCGGACTAGCGGCACAGATACGCAGTATTTT CASRTSGTDTQYF TRBV19 NA TRBJ2-3 TRBD2
TGTGCCAGCAGCCAAGAGGGACTCGGAGGTCGCTACGAGCAGTACTTC CASSQEGLGGRYEQYF TRBV14 few TRBJ2-7 NA
TGTGCCAGCAGCTTAGGCCTACAGGGTGGGCAGACCCAGTACTTC CASSLGLQGGQTQYF TRBV5-4 NA TRBJ2-5 NA
TGTGCCAGCAGCTTCACTAGCGGGAGTGGGAATGAGCAGTTCTTC CASSFTSGSGNEQFF TRBV5-4 few TRBJ2-1 TRBD2
TGTGCCAGCAGAGCGGGACACAGTAATTCACCCCTCCACTTT CASRAGHSNSPLHF TRBV2 few TRBJ1-6 NA
TGCAGCGTTGCTACCGGGACAGGGAGGTACGAGCAGTACTTC CSVATGTGRYEQYF TRBV29-1 NA TRBJ2-7 TRBD1
TGTGCCAGCAGCGTAGGCTGGGACAGCAGTCACTCTGGAAACACCATATATTTT CASSVGWDSSHSGNTIYF TRBV9 NA TRBJ1-3 TRBD1
TGTGCCAGCAGCTCTCCGGGACAGTTAAATTCACCCCTCCACTTT CASSSPGQLNSPLHF TRBV7-2 NA TRBJ1-6 TRBD1
TGCGCCAGCAGCCAAGATAGGCTAGCTGGGCCAGATACGCAGTATTTT CASSQDRLAGPDTQYF TRBV4-1 few TRBJ2-3 NA
TGTGCCAGCAGTTACGCCGGAGGTTTTTACCATTTT CASSYAGGFYHF TRBV6-6 NA TRBJ1-5 NA
TGTGCCAGCAGCGTTGGGACAGGGGACTACAATGAGCAGTTCTTC CASSVGTGDYNEQFF TRBV9 NA TRBJ2-1 TRBD1
TGTGCCAGCAGTTGGACAGGGGGCTATTATGGCTACACCTTC CASSWTGGYYGYTF TRBV6-5 NA TRBJ1-2 TRBD1
TGCGCCAGCAGCCAAGAACCAGGGAATCAGCCCCAGCATTTT CASSQEPGNQPQHF TRBV4-1 NA TRBJ1-5 NA
TGTGCCAGCTACAGGGATTTTTACGAGCAGTACTTC CASYRDFYEQYF TRBV6-6 few TRBJ2-7 NA
TGTGCCAGCAGGCTCGCCGGTGGCGGGAGAAACAATGAGCAGTTCTTC CASRLAGGGRNNEQFF TRBV14 few TRBJ2-1 TRBD2
TGCAGCGTCCGACTCAGGGACAGGCGTGGGGATACGCAGTATTTT CSVRLRDRRGDTQYF TRBV29-1 few TRBJ2-3 TRBD1
TGCAGCGCCAGCAGGGAGGTGGGCACTGAAGCTTTCTTT CSASREVGTEAFF TRBV29-1 few TRBJ1-1 NA
TGTGCCAGCAGCAATCGACAGGGACATGGCTACACCTTC CASSNRQGHGYTF TRBV7-3 few TRBJ1-2 TRBD1
TGTGCCAGCTCACCAGGGCTGAACACTGAAGCTTTCTTT CASSPGLNTEAFF TRBV18 NA TRBJ1-1 NA